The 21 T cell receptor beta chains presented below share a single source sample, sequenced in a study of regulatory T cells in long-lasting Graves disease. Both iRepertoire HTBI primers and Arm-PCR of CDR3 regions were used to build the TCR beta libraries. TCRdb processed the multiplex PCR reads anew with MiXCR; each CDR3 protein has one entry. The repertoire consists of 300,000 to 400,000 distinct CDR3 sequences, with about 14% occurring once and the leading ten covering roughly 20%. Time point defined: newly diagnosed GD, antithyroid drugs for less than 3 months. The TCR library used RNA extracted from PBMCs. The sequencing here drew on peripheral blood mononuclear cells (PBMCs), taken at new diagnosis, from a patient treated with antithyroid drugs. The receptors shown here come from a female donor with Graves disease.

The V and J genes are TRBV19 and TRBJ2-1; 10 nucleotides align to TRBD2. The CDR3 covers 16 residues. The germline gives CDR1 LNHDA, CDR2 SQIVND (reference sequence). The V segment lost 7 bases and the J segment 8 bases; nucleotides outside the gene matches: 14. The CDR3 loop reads CASMVGPGSGGHEQFF. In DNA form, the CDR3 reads TGTGCCAGTATGGTGGGTCCAGGTAGCGGGGGGCATGAGCAGTTCTTC. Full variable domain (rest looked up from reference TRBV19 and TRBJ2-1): DGGITQSPKYLFRKEGQNVTLSCEQNLNHDAMYWYRQDPGQGLRLIYYSQIVNDFQKGDIAEGYSVSREKKESFPLTVTSAQKNPTAFYLCASMVGPGSGGHEQFFGPGTRLTVL.

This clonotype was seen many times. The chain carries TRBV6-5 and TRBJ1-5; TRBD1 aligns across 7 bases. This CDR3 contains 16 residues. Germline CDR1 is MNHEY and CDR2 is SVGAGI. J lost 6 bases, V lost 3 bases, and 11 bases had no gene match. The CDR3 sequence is CASSYPKTGMGQPQHF. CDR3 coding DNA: TGTGCCAGCAGTTATCCAAAGACAGGGATGGGTCAGCCCCAGCATTTT.

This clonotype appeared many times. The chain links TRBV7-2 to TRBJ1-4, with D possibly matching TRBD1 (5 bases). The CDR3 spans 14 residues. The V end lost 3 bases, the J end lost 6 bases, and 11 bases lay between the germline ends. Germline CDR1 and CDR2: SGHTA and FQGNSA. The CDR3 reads CASSFRGADEKLFF. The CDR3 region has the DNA TGTGCCAGCAGCTTTCGTGGGGCAGATGAAAAACTGTTTTTT.

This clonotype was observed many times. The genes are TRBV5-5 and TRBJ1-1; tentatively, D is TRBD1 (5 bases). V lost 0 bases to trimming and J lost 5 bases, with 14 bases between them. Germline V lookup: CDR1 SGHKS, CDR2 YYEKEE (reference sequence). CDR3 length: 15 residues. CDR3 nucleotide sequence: TGTGCCAGCAGCTTGGGGACACGACGAGAAACTGAAGCTTTCTTT. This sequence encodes CASSLGTRRETEAFF.

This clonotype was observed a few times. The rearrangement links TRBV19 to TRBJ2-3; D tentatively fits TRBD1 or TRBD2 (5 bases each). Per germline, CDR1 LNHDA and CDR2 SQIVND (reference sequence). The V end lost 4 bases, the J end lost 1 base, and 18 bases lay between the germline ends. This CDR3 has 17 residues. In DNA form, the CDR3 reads TGTGCCAGTAGTACCATCCGGGACCCGACAGGCACAGATACGCAGTATTTT. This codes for CASSTIRDPTGTDTQYF.

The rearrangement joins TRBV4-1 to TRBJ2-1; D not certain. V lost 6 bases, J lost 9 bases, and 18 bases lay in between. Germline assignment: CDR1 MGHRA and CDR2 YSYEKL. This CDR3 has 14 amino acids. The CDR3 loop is CASRHLSAPSEQFF. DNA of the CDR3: TGCGCCAGCAGACACCTCTCAGCTCCGAGTGAGCAGTTCTTC.

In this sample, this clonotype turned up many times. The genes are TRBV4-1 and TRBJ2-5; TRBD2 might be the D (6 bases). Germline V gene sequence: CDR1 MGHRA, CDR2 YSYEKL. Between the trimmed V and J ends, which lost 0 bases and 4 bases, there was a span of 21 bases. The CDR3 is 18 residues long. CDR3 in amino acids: CASSQDGIGRKEGETQYF. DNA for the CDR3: TGCGCCAGCAGCCAAGATGGTATCGGGAGAAAGGAGGGAGAGACCCAGTACTTC.

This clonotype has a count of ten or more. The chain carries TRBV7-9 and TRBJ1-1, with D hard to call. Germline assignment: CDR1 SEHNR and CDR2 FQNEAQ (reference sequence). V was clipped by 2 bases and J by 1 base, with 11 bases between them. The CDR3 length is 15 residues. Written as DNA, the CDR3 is TGTGCCAGCAGCTTATCTCGGACGGCGAACACTGAAGCTTTCTTT. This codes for CASSLSRTANTEAFF.

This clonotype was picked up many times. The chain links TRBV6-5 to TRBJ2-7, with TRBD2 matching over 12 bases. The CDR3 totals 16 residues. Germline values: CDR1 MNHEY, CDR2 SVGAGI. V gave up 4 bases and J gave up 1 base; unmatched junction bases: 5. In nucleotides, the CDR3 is TGTGCCAGCAGTTCCCTCCTAGCGGGAGGGTCCTACGAGCAGTACTTC. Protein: CASSSLLAGGSYEQYF.

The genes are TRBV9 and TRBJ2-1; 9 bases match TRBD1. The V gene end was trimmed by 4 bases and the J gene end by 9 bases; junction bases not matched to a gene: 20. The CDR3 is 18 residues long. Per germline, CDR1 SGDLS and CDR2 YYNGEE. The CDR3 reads CASSLQVGVDRGASEQFF. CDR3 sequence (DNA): TGTGCCAGCAGCCTCCAAGTTGGGGTGGACAGGGGAGCGAGTGAGCAGTTCTTC.

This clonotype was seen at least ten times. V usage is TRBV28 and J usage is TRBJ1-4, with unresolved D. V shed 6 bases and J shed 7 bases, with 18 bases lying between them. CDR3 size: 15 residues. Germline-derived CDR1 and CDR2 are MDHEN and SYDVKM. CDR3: CASRPRGETFEKLFF. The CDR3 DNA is TGTGCCAGCAGGCCCCGCGGGGAAACCTTTGAAAAACTGTTTTTT.

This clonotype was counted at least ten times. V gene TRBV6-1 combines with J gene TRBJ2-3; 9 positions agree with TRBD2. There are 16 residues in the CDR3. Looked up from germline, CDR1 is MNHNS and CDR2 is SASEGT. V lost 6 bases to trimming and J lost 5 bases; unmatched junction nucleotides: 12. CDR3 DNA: TGTGCCAGCAGAAAAAGTAGCGGGAGCGTCTTAGATACGCAGTATTTT. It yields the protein CASRKSSGSVLDTQYF.

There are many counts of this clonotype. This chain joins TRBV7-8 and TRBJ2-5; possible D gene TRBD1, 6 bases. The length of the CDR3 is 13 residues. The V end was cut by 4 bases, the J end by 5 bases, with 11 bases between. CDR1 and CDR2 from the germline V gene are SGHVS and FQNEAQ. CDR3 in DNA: TGTGCCAGCAGCTCGGGACACCGGGAGACCCAGTACTTC. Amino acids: CASSSGHRETQYF.

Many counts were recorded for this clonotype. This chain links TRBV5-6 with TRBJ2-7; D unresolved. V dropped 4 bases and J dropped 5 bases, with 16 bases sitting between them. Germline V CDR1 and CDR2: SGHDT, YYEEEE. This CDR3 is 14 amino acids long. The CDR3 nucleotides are TGTGCCAGCAGCCCCAATCCTAATCAGGACGAGCAGTACTTC. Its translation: CASSPNPNQDEQYF.

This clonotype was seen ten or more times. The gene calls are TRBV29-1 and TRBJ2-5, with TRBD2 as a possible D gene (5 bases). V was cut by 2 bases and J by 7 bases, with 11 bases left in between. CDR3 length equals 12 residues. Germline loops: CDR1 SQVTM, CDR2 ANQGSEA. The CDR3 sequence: CSVESRSGTQYF. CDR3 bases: TGCAGCGTTGAATCAAGGAGCGGGACCCAGTACTTC. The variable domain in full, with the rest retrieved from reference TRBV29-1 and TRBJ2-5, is SAVISQKPSRDICQRGTSLTIQCQVDSQVTMMFWYRQQPGQSLTLIATANQGSEATYESGFVIDKFPISRPNLTFSTLTVSNMSPEDSSIYLCSVESRSGTQYFGPGTRLLVL.

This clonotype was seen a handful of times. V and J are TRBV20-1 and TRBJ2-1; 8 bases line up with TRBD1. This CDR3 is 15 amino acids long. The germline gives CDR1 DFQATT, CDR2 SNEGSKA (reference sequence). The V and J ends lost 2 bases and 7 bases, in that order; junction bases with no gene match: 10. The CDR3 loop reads CSARSSDTGGNEQFF. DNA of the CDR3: TGCAGTGCTAGATCCTCGGACACAGGGGGAAATGAGCAGTTCTTC.

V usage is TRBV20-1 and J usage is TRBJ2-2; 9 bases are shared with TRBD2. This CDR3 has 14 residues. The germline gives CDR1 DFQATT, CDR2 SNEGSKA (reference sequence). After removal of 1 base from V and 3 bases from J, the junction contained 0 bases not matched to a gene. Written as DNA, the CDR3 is TGCAGTGCTAGAGGGACTAGCGACACCGGGGAGCTGTTTTTT. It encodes CSARGTSDTGELFF.

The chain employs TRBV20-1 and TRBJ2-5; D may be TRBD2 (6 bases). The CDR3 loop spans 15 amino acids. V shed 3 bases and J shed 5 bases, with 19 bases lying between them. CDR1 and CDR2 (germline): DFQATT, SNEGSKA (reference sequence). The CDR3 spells CSASGAGHSPETQYF. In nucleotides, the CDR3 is TGCAGTGCTAGCGGGGCGGGGCATAGTCCTGAGACCCAGTACTTC.

DNA for the CDR3: TGTGCCAGCTTGGGACACGAGCAGTACTTC. This translates into CASLGHEQYF. The chain employs TRBV2 and TRBJ2-7; either TRBD1 or TRBD2 may fit D (5 bases each). V gave up 8 bases and J gave up 5 bases, with 7 bases separating them. There are 10 residues in the CDR3. Germline V gene sequence: CDR1 SNHLY, CDR2 FYNNEI.

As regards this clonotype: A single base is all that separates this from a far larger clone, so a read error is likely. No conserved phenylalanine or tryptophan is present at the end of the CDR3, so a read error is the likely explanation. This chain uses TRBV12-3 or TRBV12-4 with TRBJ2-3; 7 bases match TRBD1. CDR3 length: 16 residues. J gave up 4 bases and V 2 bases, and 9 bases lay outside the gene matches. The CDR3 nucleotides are TGTGCCAGCAGTTTAAAGGGACCGGACAGGCCAGATACGCAGTATCTT. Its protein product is CASSLKGPDRPDTQYL.

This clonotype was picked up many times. The CDR3 DNA follows: TGTGCCAGCAGCTTATCTCTCCTCGGTGAGCAGTTCTTC. Translated, it gives CASSLSLLGEQFF. The V call is TRBV11-2, the J call TRBJ2-1; D call uncertain. Trimming stripped 2 bases from V and 9 bases from J, with 11 bases between. This CDR3 region has 13 residues. Germline-derived CDR1 and CDR2 are SGHAT and FQNNGV. Supplemented by reference TRBV11-2 and TRBJ2-1, the full variable domain reads EAGVAQSPRYKIIEKRQSVAFWCNPISGHATLYWYQQILGQGPKLLIQFQNNGVVDDSQLPKDRFSAERLKGVDSTLKIQPAKLEDSAVYLCASSLSLLGEQFFGPGTRLTVL.